The sequence of this TCR beta chain was determined in a study of T cell repertoires in ileal Crohn's disease. Assay used: immunoSEQ multiplex PCR; TCRdb lists only in-frame clones, some missing. The sample has fewer than 7,000 clones, roughly three quarters seen once. Germline V gives CDR1 SGDLS, CDR2 YYNGEE. The ends lost 5 bases at V and 1 base at J; junction bases unmatched: 5. The CDR3 is 14 residues long. The J gene is TRBJ2-7, the V gene TRBV9; 8 positions agree with TRBD2. This sequence was found in an adult with Crohn's disease. Sequenced material: ileal tissue. The CDR3 DNA sequence: TGTGCCAGCAGGCCAGGACTAGCTTCCTACGAGCAGTACTTC. This encodes CASRPGLASYEQYF.